This TCR beta chain was observed in a study of T cells in tuberculosis. As for the study in general: T cells were selected with CD1B tetramers loaded with glucose monomycolate. This South African cohort compared adolescents with or without latent tuberculosis against adults with active tuberculosis. The study's findings and limits: A GMM-specific repertoire classifier reached about 85% accuracy, AUROC 0.90.

Clones were read by immunoSEQ multiplex PCR, and TCRdb kept only the in-frame ones, dropping some. The repertoire holds tens of thousands of clones, with approximately 93% as singletons. This CDR3 is 14 amino acids long. V gave up 2 bases and J gave up 8 bases, with 10 bases separating them. Germline V CDR1 and CDR2: MDHEN, SYDVKM. Each clinical donor contributed on average around 100,000 T cells from unsorted cryopreserved PBMC. This clone was counted a single time. Its specificity is unknown. The genes are TRBV28 and TRBJ1-6, with TRBD1 as a possible D gene (5 bases). The sample consisted of PBMCs. This sequence originates from a donor between 10 and 35 years old with latent tuberculosis or without tuberculosis infection. Written as DNA, the CDR3 is TGTGCCAGCAGTTTAGGCAGGGTCTATTCACCCCTCCACTTT. Protein: CASSLGRVYSPLHF.